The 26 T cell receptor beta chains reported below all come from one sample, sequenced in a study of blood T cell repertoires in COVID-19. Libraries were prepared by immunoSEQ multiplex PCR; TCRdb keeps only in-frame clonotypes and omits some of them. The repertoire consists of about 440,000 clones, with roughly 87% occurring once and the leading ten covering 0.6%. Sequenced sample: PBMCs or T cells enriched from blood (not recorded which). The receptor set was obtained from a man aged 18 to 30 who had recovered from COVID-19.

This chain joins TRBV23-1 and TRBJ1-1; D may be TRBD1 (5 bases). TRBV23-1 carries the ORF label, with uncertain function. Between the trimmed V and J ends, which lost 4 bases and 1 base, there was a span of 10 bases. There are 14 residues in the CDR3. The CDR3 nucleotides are TGCGCCAGCAGTCCCGCGACAGAGAACACTGAAGCTTTCTTT. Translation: CASSPATENTEAFF.

The CDR3 DNA is TGTGCCAGCAGCTTAAAGTCGGGACTAGCGGGAGGAGAGACCCAGTACTTC. It is translated as CASSLKSGLAGGETQYF. V gene TRBV13 combines with J gene TRBJ2-5, with 15 bases that match TRBD2. The junction had 5 bases not matched to a gene; V was cut back by 2 bases and J by 4 bases. Germline CDR1 reads PRHDT; CDR2 reads FYEKMQ (reference sequence). This CDR3 has 17 amino acids.

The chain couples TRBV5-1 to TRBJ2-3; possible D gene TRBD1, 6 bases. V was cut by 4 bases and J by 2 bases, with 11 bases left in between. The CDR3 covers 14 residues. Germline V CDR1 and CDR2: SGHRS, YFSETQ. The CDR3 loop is CASSTGQNTDTQYF. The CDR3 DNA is TGCGCCAGCAGCACGGGACAAAACACAGATACGCAGTATTTT.

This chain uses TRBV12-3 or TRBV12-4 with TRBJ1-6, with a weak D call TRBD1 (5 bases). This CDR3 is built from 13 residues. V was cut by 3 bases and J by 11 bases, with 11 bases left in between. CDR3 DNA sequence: TGTGCCAGCAGTTTGGGGCCAATGCCACCCCTCCACTTT. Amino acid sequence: CASSLGPMPPLHF.

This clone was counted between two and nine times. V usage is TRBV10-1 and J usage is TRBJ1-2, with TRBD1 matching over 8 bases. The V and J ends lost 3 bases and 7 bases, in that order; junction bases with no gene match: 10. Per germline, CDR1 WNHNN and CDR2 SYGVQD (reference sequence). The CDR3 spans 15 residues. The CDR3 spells CASSDTTDRAGGYTF. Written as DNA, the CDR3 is TGCGCCAGCAGTGACACCACGGACAGGGCAGGTGGCTACACCTTC.

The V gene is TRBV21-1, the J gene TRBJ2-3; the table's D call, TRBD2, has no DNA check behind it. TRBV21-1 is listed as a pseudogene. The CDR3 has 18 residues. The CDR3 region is CASSKGCRTSGREDTQYF. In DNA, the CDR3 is TGTGCCAGCAGCAAAGGGTGCCGGACTAGCGGGAGAGAAGATACGCAGTATTTT.

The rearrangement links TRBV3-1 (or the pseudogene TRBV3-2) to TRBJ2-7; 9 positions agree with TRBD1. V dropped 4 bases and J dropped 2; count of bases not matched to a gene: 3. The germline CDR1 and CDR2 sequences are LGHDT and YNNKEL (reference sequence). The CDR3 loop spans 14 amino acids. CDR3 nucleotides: TGTGCCAGCAGCCCCGGGACAGGGACCTACGAGCAGTACTTC. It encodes CASSPGTGTYEQYF.

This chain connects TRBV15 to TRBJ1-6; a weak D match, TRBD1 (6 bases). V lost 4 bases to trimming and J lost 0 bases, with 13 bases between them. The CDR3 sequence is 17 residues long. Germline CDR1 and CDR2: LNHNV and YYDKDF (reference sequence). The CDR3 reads CATSKNRASSYNSPLHF. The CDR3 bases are TGTGCCACCAGCAAAAACAGGGCCAGCTCCTATAATTCACCCCTCCACTTT.

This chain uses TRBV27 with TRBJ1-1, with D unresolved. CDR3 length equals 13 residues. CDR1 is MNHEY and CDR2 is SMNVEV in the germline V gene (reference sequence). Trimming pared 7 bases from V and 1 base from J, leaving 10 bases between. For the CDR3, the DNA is TGTGCCAGCAAAGATCCCGGGAACACTGAAGCTTTCTTT. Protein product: CASKDPGNTEAFF.

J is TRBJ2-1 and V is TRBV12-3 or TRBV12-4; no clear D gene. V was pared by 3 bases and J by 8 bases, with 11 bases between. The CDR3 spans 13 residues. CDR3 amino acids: CASSLTPAHEQFF. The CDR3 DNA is TGTGCCAGCAGTTTGACTCCAGCGCATGAGCAGTTCTTC.

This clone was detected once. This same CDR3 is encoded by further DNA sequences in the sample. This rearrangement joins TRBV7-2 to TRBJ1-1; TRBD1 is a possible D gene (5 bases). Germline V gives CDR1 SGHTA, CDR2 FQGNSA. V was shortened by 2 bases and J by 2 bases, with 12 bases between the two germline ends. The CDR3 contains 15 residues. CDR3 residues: CASSLFGGGNTEAFF. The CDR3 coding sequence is TGTGCCAGCAGCTTATTCGGGGGTGGAAACACTGAAGCTTTCTTT.

The CDR3 reads CASSQRTSGPSADTQYF. For the CDR3, the DNA is TGTGCCAGCTCACAAAGGACTAGCGGGCCCTCTGCAGATACGCAGTATTTT. The chain combines TRBV18 with TRBJ2-3, with TRBD2 matching over 11 bases. The CDR3 runs 17 residues. The junction had 10 bases not matched to a gene; V was cut back by 4 bases and J by 4 bases. Germline lookup yields CDR1 KGHSH and CDR2 LQKENI.

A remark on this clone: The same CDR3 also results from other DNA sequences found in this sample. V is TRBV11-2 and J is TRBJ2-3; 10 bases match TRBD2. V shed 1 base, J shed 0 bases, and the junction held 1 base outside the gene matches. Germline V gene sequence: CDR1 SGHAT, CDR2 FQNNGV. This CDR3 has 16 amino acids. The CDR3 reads CASSLVAGGSTDTQYF. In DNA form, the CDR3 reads TGTGCCAGCAGCTTAGTAGCGGGGGGTAGCACAGATACGCAGTATTTT.

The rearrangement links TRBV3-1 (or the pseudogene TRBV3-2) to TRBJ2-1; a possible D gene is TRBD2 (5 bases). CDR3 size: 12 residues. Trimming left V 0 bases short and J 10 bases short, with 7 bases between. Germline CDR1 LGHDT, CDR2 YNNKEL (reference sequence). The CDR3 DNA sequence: TGTGCCAGCAGCCAAGACGAGCGGGAGCAGTTCTTC. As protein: CASSQDEREQFF.

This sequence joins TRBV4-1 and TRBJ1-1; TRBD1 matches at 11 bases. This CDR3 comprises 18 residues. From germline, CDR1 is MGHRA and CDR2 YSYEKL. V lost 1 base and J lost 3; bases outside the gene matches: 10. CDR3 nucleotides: TGCGCCAGCAGCCAAGCCTCCAGGACAGGGGGCTCGTACACTGAAGCTTTCTTT. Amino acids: CASSQASRTGGSYTEAFF.

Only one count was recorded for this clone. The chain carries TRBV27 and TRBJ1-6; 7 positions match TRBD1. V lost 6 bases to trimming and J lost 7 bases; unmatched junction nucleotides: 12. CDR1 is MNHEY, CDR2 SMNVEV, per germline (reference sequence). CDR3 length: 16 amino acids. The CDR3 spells CASSFFPTGANSPLHF. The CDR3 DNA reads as TGTGCCAGCAGCTTCTTCCCAACAGGGGCCAATTCACCCCTCCACTTT.

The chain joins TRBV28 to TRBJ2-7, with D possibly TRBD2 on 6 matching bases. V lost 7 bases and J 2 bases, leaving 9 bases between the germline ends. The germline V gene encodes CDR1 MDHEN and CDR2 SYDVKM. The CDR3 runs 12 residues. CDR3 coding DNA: TGTGCCAGCAACGGGGGAACCTACGAGCAGTACTTC. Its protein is CASNGGTYEQYF.

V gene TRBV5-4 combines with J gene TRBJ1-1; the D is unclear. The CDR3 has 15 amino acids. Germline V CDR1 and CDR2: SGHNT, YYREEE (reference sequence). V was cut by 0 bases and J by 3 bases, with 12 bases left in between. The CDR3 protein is CASSLEAGSDTEAFF. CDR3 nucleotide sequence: TGTGCCAGCAGCTTGGAGGCGGGGTCGGACACTGAAGCTTTCTTT.

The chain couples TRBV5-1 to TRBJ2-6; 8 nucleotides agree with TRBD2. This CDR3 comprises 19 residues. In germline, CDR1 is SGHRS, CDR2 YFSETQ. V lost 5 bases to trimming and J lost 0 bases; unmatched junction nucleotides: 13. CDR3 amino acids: CASRAAGGPTVSGANVLTF. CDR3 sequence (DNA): TGCGCCAGCAGGGCGGCGGGGGGCCCAACCGTCTCTGGGGCCAACGTCCTGACTTTC.

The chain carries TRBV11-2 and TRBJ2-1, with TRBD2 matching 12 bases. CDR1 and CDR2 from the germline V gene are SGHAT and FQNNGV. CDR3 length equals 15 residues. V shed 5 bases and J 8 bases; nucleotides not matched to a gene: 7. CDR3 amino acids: CASSEGLAGLDEQFF. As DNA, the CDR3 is TGTGCCAGCAGCGAAGGACTAGCGGGATTAGATGAGCAGTTCTTC.

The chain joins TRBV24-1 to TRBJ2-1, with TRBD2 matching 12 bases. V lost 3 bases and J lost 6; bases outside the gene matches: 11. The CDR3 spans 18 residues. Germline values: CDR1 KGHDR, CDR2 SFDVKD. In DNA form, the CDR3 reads TGTGCCACCAGTGATCCCTCGACTAGCGGGGGAAACTTCAATGAGCAGTTCTTC. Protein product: CATSDPSTSGGNFNEQFF.

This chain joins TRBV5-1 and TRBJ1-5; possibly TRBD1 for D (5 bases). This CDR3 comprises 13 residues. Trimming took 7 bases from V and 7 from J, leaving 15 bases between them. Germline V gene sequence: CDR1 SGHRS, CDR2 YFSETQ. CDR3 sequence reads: CASSTGGGQPQHF. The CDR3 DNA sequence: TGCGCCAGCTCTACCGGGGGAGGCCAGCCCCAGCATTTT.

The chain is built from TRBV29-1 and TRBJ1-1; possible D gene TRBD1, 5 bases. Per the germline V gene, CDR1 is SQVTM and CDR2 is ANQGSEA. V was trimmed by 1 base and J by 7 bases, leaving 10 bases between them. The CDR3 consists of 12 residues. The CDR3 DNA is TGCAGCGTTGAAGGGGGGGTTGGTGAAGCTTTCTTT. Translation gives CSVEGGVGEAFF. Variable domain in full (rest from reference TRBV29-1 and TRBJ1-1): SAVISQKPSRDICQRGTSLTIQCQVDSQVTMMFWYRQQPGQSLTLIATANQGSEATYESGFVIDKFPISRPNLTFSTLTVSNMSPEDSSIYLCSVEGGVGEAFFGQGTRLTVV.

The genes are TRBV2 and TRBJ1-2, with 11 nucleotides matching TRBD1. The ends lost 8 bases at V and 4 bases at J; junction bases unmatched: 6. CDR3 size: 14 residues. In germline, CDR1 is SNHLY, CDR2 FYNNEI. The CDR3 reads CASLGQGVTYGYTF. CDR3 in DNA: TGTGCCAGCTTGGGACAGGGGGTTACCTATGGCTACACCTTC.

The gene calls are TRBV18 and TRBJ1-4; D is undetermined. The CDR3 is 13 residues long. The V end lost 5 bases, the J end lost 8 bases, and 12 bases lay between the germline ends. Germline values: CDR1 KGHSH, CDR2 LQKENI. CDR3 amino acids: CASSIPSVEKLFF. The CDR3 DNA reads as TGTGCCAGCTCAATACCAAGCGTGGAAAAACTGTTTTTT.

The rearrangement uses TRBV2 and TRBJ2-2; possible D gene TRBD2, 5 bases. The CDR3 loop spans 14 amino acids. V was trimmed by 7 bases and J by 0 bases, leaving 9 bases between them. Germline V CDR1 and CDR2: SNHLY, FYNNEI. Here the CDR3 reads CASKKDSNTGELFF. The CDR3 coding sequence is TGTGCCAGCAAAAAGGACTCGAACACCGGGGAGCTGTTTTTT.